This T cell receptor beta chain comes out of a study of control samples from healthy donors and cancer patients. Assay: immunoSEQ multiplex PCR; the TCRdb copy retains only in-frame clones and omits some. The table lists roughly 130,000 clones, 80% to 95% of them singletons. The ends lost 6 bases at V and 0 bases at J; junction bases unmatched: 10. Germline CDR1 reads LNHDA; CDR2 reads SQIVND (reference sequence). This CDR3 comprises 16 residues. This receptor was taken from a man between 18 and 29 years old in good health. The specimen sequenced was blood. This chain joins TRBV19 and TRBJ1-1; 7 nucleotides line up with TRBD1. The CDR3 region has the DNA TGTGCCAGTAGCAAAAACGGACAGGCCATGAACACTGAAGCTTTCTTT. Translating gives CASSKNGQAMNTEAFF.